The rows below give T cell receptor beta chains drawn from one sample of a study of blood T cells in healthy people across ages. TCRdb reprocessed the 5' RACE reads via MiXCR and lists one record per CDR3 protein. The data contain some 1.1 million distinct CDR3 sequences, approximately 38% of them singletons. The sample comprised blood. The receptors derive from a man aged 18 to 29 in good health. Both conserved end residues are part of each CDR3. The order of the fields is J gene, clone size, D gene, V gene, CDR3 protein, CDR3 DNA. The D gene is left open where the match is weak. Clone size is stated in some rows and not others, as once, few, many or a class when expanded.

J: TRBJ2-7; size: once; D: TRBD1; V: TRBV6-2/TRBV6-3; CDR3: CASSSAQGAYNEQYF; DNA: TGTGCCAGCAGCTCCGCGCAGGGGGCCTACAATGAGCAGTACTTC
J: TRBJ1-4; size: few; D: -; V: TRBV12-3/TRBV12-4; CDR3: CASSLWVTGATNEKLFF; DNA: TGTGCCAGCAGTTTATGGGTTACGGGGGCAACTAATGAAAAACTGTTTTTT
J: TRBJ2-3; size: -; D: -; V: TRBV6-2/TRBV6-3; CDR3: CASSYLSVGTQYF; DNA: TGTGCCAGCAGTTATCTCTCGGTTGGTACGCAGTATTTT
J: TRBJ1-1; size: few; D: -; V: TRBV10-3; CDR3: CAIRPAGEEAFF; DNA: TGTGCCATCAGGCCTGCGGGGGAGGAAGCTTTCTTT
J: TRBJ1-5; size: many; D: -; V: TRBV24-1; CDR3: CATSPGGVGQPQHF; DNA: TGTGCCACCAGCCCTGGGGGGGTTGGTCAGCCCCAGCATTTT
J: TRBJ2-1; size: few; D: TRBD2; V: TRBV7-2; CDR3: CASSLGALAGRSSYNEQFF; DNA: TGTGCCAGCAGCTTAGGTGCGTTAGCGGGGAGAAGCTCCTACAATGAGCAGTTCTTC
J: TRBJ1-1; size: -; D: -; V: TRBV7-9; CDR3: CASSHGVSNPEAFF; DNA: TGTGCCAGCAGCCATGGAGTGTCAAATCCTGAAGCTTTCTTT
J: TRBJ1-5; size: few; D: TRBD1; V: TRBV12-3/TRBV12-4; CDR3: CASRLGQGKAPQPQHF; DNA: TGTGCCAGCAGACTCGGACAGGGAAAGGCCCCCCAGCCCCAGCATTTT
J: TRBJ1-1; size: -; D: -; V: TRBV5-1; CDR3: CASSLSLTTEAFF; DNA: TGCGCCAGCAGCTTATCACTGACCACTGAAGCTTTCTTT
J: TRBJ2-5; size: few; D: -; V: TRBV12-3/TRBV12-4; CDR3: CASSLAPGSDREQYF; DNA: TGTGCCAGCAGTTTAGCGCCAGGGAGTGACCGAGAGCAGTACTTC
J: TRBJ2-1; size: few; D: -; V: TRBV7-9; CDR3: CASSQSIGGGAGNEQFF; DNA: TGTGCCAGCAGCCAATCCATCGGTGGGGGGGCAGGGAATGAGCAGTTCTTC
J: TRBJ2-5; size: -; D: TRBD1; V: TRBV29-1; CDR3: CSVVRTGLLQETQYF; DNA: TGCAGCGTTGTTCGGACAGGGTTGCTCCAAGAGACCCAGTACTTC
J: TRBJ2-7; size: many; D: -; V: TRBV4-3; CDR3: CASSQEGYYEQYF; DNA: TGCGCCAGCAGCCAAGAAGGGTACTACGAGCAGTACTTC
J: TRBJ2-5; size: -; D: -; V: TRBV20-1; CDR3: CSARDYGGASGETQYF; DNA: TGCAGTGCTAGAGATTACGGGGGCGCCAGTGGGGAGACCCAGTACTTC
J: TRBJ1-1; size: -; D: TRBD1; V: TRBV24-1; CDR3: CATRNNRGTEAFF; DNA: TGTGCCACCAGAAACAACAGGGGAACTGAAGCTTTCTTT
J: TRBJ1-5; size: -; D: -; V: TRBV5-5; CDR3: CASSWGPQGYNQPQHF; DNA: TGTGCCAGCAGTTGGGGGCCCCAGGGTTACAATCAGCCCCAGCATTTT
J: TRBJ1-6; size: few; D: -; V: TRBV6-2/TRBV6-3; CDR3: CASRWTLNSPLHF; DNA: TGTGCCAGCAGATGGACCCTAAATTCACCCCTCCACTTT
J: TRBJ2-1; size: -; D: TRBD2; V: TRBV5-1; CDR3: CASSLVATSGGYEQFF; DNA: TGCGCCAGCAGCTTGGTAGCGACTAGCGGGGGATATGAGCAGTTCTTC
J: TRBJ1-5; size: -; D: -; V: TRBV12-3/TRBV12-4; CDR3: CASSAFASNQPQHF; DNA: TGTGCCAGCAGTGCCTTTGCTAGCAATCAGCCCCAGCATTTT
J: TRBJ2-1; size: -; D: -; V: TRBV28; CDR3: CASSIESYNEQFF; DNA: TGTGCCAGCAGTATCGAGTCCTACAATGAGCAGTTCTTC
J: TRBJ2-4; size: -; D: TRBD1; V: TRBV7-2; CDR3: CASSSGQSGDIQYF; DNA: TGTGCCAGCAGCTCGGGACAGTCGGGTGACATTCAGTACTTC
J: TRBJ2-5; size: -; D: -; V: TRBV28; CDR3: CASSLPGLQETQYF; DNA: TGTGCCAGCAGTTTACCCGGACTCCAAGAGACCCAGTACTTC
J: TRBJ2-1; size: -; D: -; V: TRBV6-2/TRBV6-3; CDR3: CASSHWGEYNEQFF; DNA: TGTGCCAGCAGCCATTGGGGGGAATACAATGAGCAGTTCTTC
J: TRBJ2-7; size: many; D: TRBD2; V: TRBV4-3; CDR3: CASSLGTSGGFYEQYF; DNA: TGCGCCAGCAGCCTCGGGACTAGCGGGGGATTTTACGAGCAGTACTTC
J: TRBJ1-5; size: -; D: -; V: TRBV20-1; CDR3: CSARRGAEGNQPQHF; DNA: TGCAGTGCTAGGCGGGGCGCCGAGGGCAATCAGCCCCAGCATTTT
J: TRBJ2-2; size: -; D: -; V: TRBV5-5; CDR3: CASSFLDANTGELFF; DNA: TGTGCCAGCAGCTTCCTAGACGCCAACACCGGGGAGCTGTTTTTT
J: TRBJ1-1; size: few; D: -; V: TRBV6-5; CDR3: CASSRKRSNTEAFF; DNA: TGTGCCAGCAGTAGGAAAAGGTCGAACACTGAAGCTTTCTTT
J: TRBJ2-7; size: -; D: TRBD2; V: TRBV5-1; CDR3: CASSLVGGSTYEQYF; DNA: TGCGCCAGCAGCTTGGTGGGGGGGAGTACCTACGAGCAGTACTTC
J: TRBJ2-3; size: few; D: -; V: TRBV4-3; CDR3: CASSLGGYTSTDTQYF; DNA: TGCGCCAGCAGCCTGGGCGGATACACTAGCACAGATACGCAGTATTTT
J: TRBJ1-1; size: few; D: -; V: TRBV6-6; CDR3: CASTSDGVGRAFF; DNA: TGTGCCAGCACCTCCGACGGTGTTGGGAGAGCTTTCTTT
J: TRBJ1-3; size: -; D: TRBD1; V: TRBV4-3; CDR3: CASSQDRTGGGNTIYF; DNA: TGCGCCAGCAGCCAAGATCGAACAGGGGGCGGAAACACCATATATTTT
J: TRBJ1-2; size: -; D: -; V: TRBV7-8; CDR3: CASSLTGAGCCGYTF; DNA: TGTGCCAGCAGCTTAACTGGGGCAGGGTGTTGTGGCTACACCTTC
J: TRBJ1-4; size: -; D: -; V: TRBV2; CDR3: CASSDGRTLGLLFF; DNA: TGTGCCAGCAGTGACGGCAGGACCCTTGGCTTGCTGTTTTTT
J: TRBJ2-2; size: few; D: TRBD1; V: TRBV7-2; CDR3: CASSGDRVVTGELFF; DNA: TGTGCCAGCAGCGGCGACAGGGTAGTCACCGGGGAGCTGTTTTTT
J: TRBJ2-4; size: -; D: TRBD2; V: TRBV6-5; CDR3: CASSYSGAGGMNIQYF; DNA: TGTGCCAGCAGTTACTCAGGGGCGGGAGGGATGAACATTCAGTACTTC
J: TRBJ2-1; size: few; D: TRBD2; V: TRBV28; CDR3: CASIGLAGGSSYNEQFF; DNA: TGTGCCAGCATCGGACTAGCGGGGGGAAGCTCCTACAATGAGCAGTTCTTC
J: TRBJ1-2; size: few; D: -; V: TRBV27; CDR3: CASSLSNGQHYGYTF; DNA: TGTGCCAGCAGCTTATCGAATGGGCAACACTATGGCTACACCTTC
J: TRBJ2-5; size: -; D: -; V: TRBV29-1; CDR3: CSVVLGYEQYF; DNA: TGCAGCGTTGTGTTGGGGTATGAGCAGTACTTC
J: TRBJ2-7; size: -; D: -; V: TRBV12-3/TRBV12-4; CDR3: CASSLDRLSSYNEQYF; DNA: TGTGCCAGCAGTTTAGATCGGCTTAGCTCCTACAATGAGCAGTACTTC
J: TRBJ1-1; size: few; D: -; V: TRBV24-1; CDR3: CATRQQGRTFF; DNA: TGTGCCACCAGACAACAGGGTAGGACTTTCTTT
J: TRBJ1-2; size: -; D: -; V: TRBV30; CDR3: CAWGMIVTGTSRYTF; DNA: TGTGCCTGGGGGATGATAGTTACAGGGACAAGTCGCTACACCTTC